This T cell receptor beta chain originates from a study of T cells after yellow fever vaccination (dated by TCRdb to about 2019). Notes on the research overall: Libraries from fractions with low cell numbers were prepared with the SMART-Seq v4 Ultra Low Input RNA kit. Bulk TCR alpha and beta repertoires were sequenced longitudinally to track T-cell clones before and after primary and booster YFV17D yellow fever vaccination. Blood was collected at multiple timepoints before and after primary and secondary immunization, and bulk PBMC replicates and cell subsets were isolated. Two healthy male donors, one aged 18 to 30 and one aged 30 to 40 years, were included in the cohort. Findings and caveats that apply to the study as a whole: The study included only a couple of donors, which limits how far the findings can be generalized. Computational filtering was required because FACS-sorted repertoires could contain abundant contaminating clonotypes from the bulk population. A small fraction of clonotypes showed up in both the CD4 and CD8 compartments, probably as a result of convergent recombination. After the booster, most of the clones that had expanded following primary vaccination were detected again (about 95% of CD4 and around 90% of CD8), which suggests that memory was broadly maintained. The secondary T-cell response was weaker than the primary response but faster, peaking on day 5 instead of day 15.

The intended sense of this specimen's treatment or condition label: live attenuated yellow fever vaccine strain. PBMCs were isolated from peripheral blood using a standard Ficoll-Paque protocol. Dynabeads CD4 and CD8 positive selection kits were used to isolate the CD4 and CD8 T-cell fractions. RNA was extracted with TriZol from bulk PBMCs, CD4 and CD8 fractions, and dextramer-positive and dextramer-negative fractions. There are a few counts of this clonotype. The antigen it binds to is not known. No clone much larger than this one lies a single base away; base qualities are absent. TCR cDNA was made using 5'RACE template switching, a step that added a universal primer site and unique molecular identifiers. Priming of cDNA synthesis was performed from both the TCR alpha and TCR beta constant segments. Library amplification used two PCR steps, and the second PCR step added sample barcodes and sequencing adapters. Sequencing of libraries was performed on Illumina HiSeq 2500 (2x100 bp) or NovaSeq (2x150 bp). Processing in the source paper ran as follows. Demultiplexing of reads and collapsing into UMI consensus sequences were performed with MIGEC, and V(D)J alignment was carried out with MiXCR. Using edgeR on replicate PBMC samples, clonotypes were called vaccine-responding if FDR was below 0.01 and the log2 fold change was above 5 up to day 15. Bulk clonotypes were assigned CD4 or CD8 identity according to which sequenced CD4 or CD8 repertoire held them at higher abundance. TCRdb reanalyzed the raw reads on its own, using fastp at Q25 for trimming and MiXCR for clone calling, and kept in-frame beta chains. All rows with the same CDR3 protein become a single entry with the most common DNA and genes. For this entry, the V and J calls and clone size follow TCRdb and not the study's own pipeline. The sample table records around 180,000 distinct CDR3 sequences; 5.5% to 8% of these occur just once. The ten largest clones represent less than 3.5% of the sample.

CDR1 DFQATT and CDR2 SNEGSKA were looked up in the germline V gene (reference sequence). The CDR3 sequence holds 15 residues, the cysteine and phenylalanine included. Of all the DNA, just the CDR3 is kept, 45 bases in frame from base 1. Trimming takes 6 bases from V and 3 bases from J, and the germline ends sit 21 bases apart. The starting material was CD4+ T cells sorted from PBMCs, obtained on the day of the first yellow fever vaccination. This chain joins TRBV20-1 to TRBJ2-7; 6 matching bases give a weak D call of TRBD1. This TCR came from a man aged 18 to 30 who received the YFV17D yellow fever vaccine. The sequenced DNA: TGCAGTGCCGCAGAGCGACAGGTGATACTCTACGAGCAGTACTTC. It translates to CSAAERQVILYEQYF.